Following are 29 T cell receptor beta chains from one sample sequenced in a study of blood T cell repertoires in COVID-19. Profiled with immunoSEQ multiplex PCR; TCRdb holds only in-frame clones, not every one. The data hold about 170,000 clones, with more than 70% observed a single time. The material sequenced was peripheral blood. Every receptor here comes from a man in his fifties or sixties who had recovered from COVID-19.

This chain links TRBV19 with TRBJ2-7; D is unclear. The CDR3 is made up of 9 amino acids. Germline V gene sequence: CDR1 LNHDA, CDR2 SQIVND (reference sequence). Trimming removed 9 bases from V and 9 bases from J, with 9 bases in between. The CDR3 sequence is CARVTAQYF. The CDR3 DNA sequence: TGTGCCAGGGTAACAGCGCAGTACTTC. The variable domain in full, with the rest retrieved from reference TRBV19 and TRBJ2-7, is DGGITQSPKYLFRKEGQNVTLSCEQNLNHDAMYWYRQDPGQGLRLIYYSQIVNDFQKGDIAEGYSVSREKKESFPLTVTSAQKNPTAFYLCARVTAQYFGPGTRLTVT.

V gene TRBV6-5 combines with J gene TRBJ1-1; TRBD1 is a possible D gene (5 bases). CDR1 is MNHEY, CDR2 SVGAGI, per germline. V was trimmed by 1 base and J by 0 bases, leaving 12 bases between them. This CDR3 spans 16 amino acids. CDR3 coding DNA: TGTGCCAGCAGTTACTTTGGGGCGCAAATGAACACTGAAGCTTTCTTT. Amino acids: CASSYFGAQMNTEAFF.

The sample holds a few counts of this clone. The genes are TRBV7-2 and TRBJ1-5; 8 nucleotides align to TRBD1. CDR1 SGHTA and CDR2 FQGNSA come from the germline V gene. J was trimmed by 5 bases and V by 4 bases; bases with no gene match: 7. This CDR3 is built from 15 residues. The chain's CDR3 is CASSSRTGRDQPQHF. The CDR3 DNA reads as TGTGCCAGCAGCTCGCGGACAGGGCGCGATCAGCCCCAGCATTTT. Full variable domain (missing parts from reference TRBV7-2 and TRBJ1-5): GAGVSQSPSNKVTEKGKDVELRCDPISGHTALYWYRQSLGQGLEFLIYFQGNSAPDKSGLPSDRFSAERTGGSVSTLTIQRTQQEDSAVYLCASSSRTGRDQPQHFGDGTRLSIL.

The chain carries TRBV4-3 and TRBJ2-2; a weak D match, TRBD2 (5 bases). Germline V CDR1 and CDR2: LGHNA, YSLEER. Trimming removed 0 bases at V and 8 bases at J, with 7 bases between. The CDR3 loop spans 13 amino acids. CDR3 nucleotide sequence: TGCGCCAGCAGCCAAGAGCTAGCTGGGGAGCTGTTTTTT. It is translated as CASSQELAGELFF.

This clone showed up just once. The rearrangement uses TRBV6-5 and TRBJ1-1; D gene unclear. Per germline, CDR1 MNHEY and CDR2 SVGAGI. Trimming took off 7 bases at V and 1 base at J, with 16 bases between the two ends. This CDR3 is 15 amino acids long. CDR3 residues: CASTTAQAWNTEAFF. The CDR3 DNA is TGTGCCAGCACCACCGCGCAGGCCTGGAACACTGAAGCTTTCTTT.

The V and J genes are TRBV7-2 and TRBJ2-7, with a possible D match to TRBD1 (5 bases). V shed 0 bases and J shed 1 base, with 7 bases lying between them. The CDR3 contains 14 residues. The germline V gene encodes CDR1 SGHTA and CDR2 FQGNSA. The chain's CDR3 is CASSLATASYEQYF. The DNA of the CDR3 is TGTGCCAGCAGCTTAGCGACAGCTTCCTACGAGCAGTACTTC. The variable domain in full, completed from reference TRBV7-2 and TRBJ2-7, reads GAGVSQSPSNKVTEKGKDVELRCDPISGHTALYWYRQSLGQGLEFLIYFQGNSAPDKSGLPSDRFSAERTGGSVSTLTIQRTQQEDSAVYLCASSLATASYEQYFGPGTRLTVT.

The genes are TRBV24-1 and TRBJ2-3; 11 bases agree with TRBD2. The CDR3 spans 19 residues. The V gene's germline CDR1 is KGHDR and CDR2 SFDVKD. After removal of 4 bases from V and 0 bases from J, the junction contained 11 bases not matched to a gene. As DNA, the CDR3 is TGTGCCACCAGTGACCAAACTCCTATAGCGGGGGGGAGCACAGATACGCAGTATTTT. This sequence encodes CATSDQTPIAGGSTDTQYF.

The chain employs TRBV7-6 and TRBJ2-5; TRBD2 might be the D (6 bases). This CDR3 comprises 14 residues. V was clipped by 2 bases and J by 3 bases, with 10 bases between them. Germline CDR1 and CDR2: SGHVS and FNYEAQ. The DNA of the CDR3 is TGTGCCAGCAGCTTAACTGGGGGGAAAGAGACCCAGTACTTC. Its translation: CASSLTGGKETQYF.

In its sample, this clone was seen once. CDR3 nucleotides: TGTGCAAGTCGCCCAGGGACAGGGGGCAATCAGCCCCAGCATTTT. Translated, it gives CASRPGTGGNQPQHF. J is TRBJ1-5 and V is TRBV12-2; TRBD1 is taken as the D call from the table, unchecked against the DNA. TRBV12-2 is a listed pseudogene. This CDR3 comprises 15 residues.

V usage is TRBV6-5 and J usage is TRBJ1-2, with 11 bases lining up with TRBD1. Germline CDR1 and CDR2: MNHEY and SVGAGI. Trimming at V came to 8 bases and at J to 3 bases, leaving 5 bases not matched to a gene. The CDR3 contains 14 residues. The chain's CDR3 is CASGRTGGDYGYTF. The CDR3 DNA sequence: TGTGCCAGCGGAAGGACAGGGGGCGACTATGGCTACACCTTC.

CDR3 in amino acids: CSAVSGTGAFF. In nucleotides, the CDR3 is TGCAGTGCTGTAAGTGGGACAGGAGCTTTCTTT. The V and J genes are TRBV20-1 and TRBJ1-1, with TRBD1 identical over 8 bases. CDR3 length: 11 amino acids. With V trimmed by 5 bases and J by 10 bases, 6 bases remained unmatched. The germline gives CDR1 DFQATT, CDR2 SNEGSKA (reference sequence).

The gene calls are TRBV5-1 and TRBJ2-5, with 10 positions matching TRBD2. The J segment lost 1 base and the V segment lost 0 bases, leaving 3 bases of the junction unmatched. This CDR3 is 16 amino acids long. Germline CDR1 SGHRS, CDR2 YFSETQ. The CDR3 DNA is TGCGCCAGCAGCTTGGTTGCTAGCGGGGGCCAAGAGACCCAGTACTTC. Residues: CASSLVASGGQETQYF.

The rearrangement uses TRBV7-2 and TRBJ2-3, with D possibly being TRBD2 (6 bases). This CDR3 spans 15 amino acids. The ends were cut back, 6 bases at V and 6 bases at J, with 19 bases in the middle. Germline V gene lookup returns CDR1 SGHTA and CDR2 FQGNSA. The CDR3 loop is CASRSTGTSGDTQYF. The CDR3 DNA follows: TGTGCCAGCAGGTCTACCGGGACTTCGGGGGATACGCAGTATTTT.

The genes are TRBV18 and TRBJ1-1; 8 bases are shared with TRBD1. The V and J ends lost 5 bases and 3 bases, in that order; junction bases with no gene match: 5. This CDR3 is 14 amino acids long. Germline CDR1 reads KGHSH; CDR2 reads LQKENI. The CDR3 bases are TGTGCCAGCTCATCCGGACAGGGTGACACTGAAGCTTTCTTT. Amino acids: CASSSGQGDTEAFF.

This chain connects TRBV5-4 to TRBJ2-5; no clear D gene. V was trimmed by 0 bases and J by 4 bases, leaving 7 bases between them. The CDR3 extends over 13 amino acids. Per germline, CDR1 SGHNT and CDR2 YYREEE (reference sequence). In nucleotides, the CDR3 is TGTGCCAGCAGCTTGGAGTGGGCAGAGACCCAGTACTTC. Its translation is CASSLEWAETQYF.

V and J are TRBV6-5 and TRBJ2-7; the match to TRBD1 covers 8 bases. Germline loops: CDR1 MNHEY, CDR2 SVGAGI. The J segment lost 3 bases and the V segment lost 2 bases, leaving 6 bases of the junction unmatched. The CDR3 consists of 15 residues. In DNA, the CDR3 is TGTGCCAGCAGTTACCGGACAGGGTGGAACTACGAGCAGTACTTC. As protein: CASSYRTGWNYEQYF.

This chain uses TRBV27 with TRBJ2-3, with TRBD1 matching over 10 bases. This CDR3 is 15 amino acids long. The germline V gene has CDR1 MNHEY and CDR2 SMNVEV (reference sequence). Trimming removed 5 bases from V and 3 bases from J; junction bases left unmatched: 5. The DNA for the CDR3 is TGTGCCAGCAGTGCCATGGGACAGGGGACAGATACGCAGTATTTT. Translated: CASSAMGQGTDTQYF.

The chain couples TRBV19 to TRBJ1-2; 7 nucleotides align to TRBD1. V lost 8 bases and J lost 1; bases outside the gene matches: 13. The CDR3 length is 16 residues. Germline V gene lookup returns CDR1 LNHDA and CDR2 SQIVND (reference sequence). CDR3 DNA: TGTGCCAGTTGCCCGGGACAGACCTGTTTTAACTATGGCTACACCTTC. Translated, it gives CASCPGQTCFNYGYTF.

There are a few counts of this clone. The chain recombines TRBV2 with TRBJ2-7, with D possibly TRBD1 on 6 matching bases. Germline values: CDR1 SNHLY, CDR2 FYNNEI. CDR3 length equals 14 residues. V was clipped by 5 bases and J by 1 base, with 12 bases between them. The CDR3 is CASSYQTGSYEQYF. For the CDR3, the DNA is TGTGCCAGCAGTTACCAGACAGGTTCCTACGAGCAGTACTTC.

The gene calls are TRBV6-4 and TRBJ2-1; D is uncertain. The V gene lost 1 base and the J gene lost 5 bases, with 12 bases spanning the gap. The CDR3 length is 15 residues. CDR1 and CDR2 from the germline V gene are MRHNA and SNTAGT. CDR3 DNA: TGTGCCAGCAGTGACTTGGCTAGTCGAAACAATGAGCAGTTCTTC. Protein: CASSDLASRNNEQFF.

This clone appeared once. This sequence joins TRBV5-1 and TRBJ1-4; 9 nucleotides align to TRBD1. Germline-derived CDR1 and CDR2 are SGHRS and YFSETQ. The CDR3 is 15 residues long. V was clipped by 3 bases and J by 7 bases; unmatched bases: 7. CDR3 in amino acids: CASSSTGGSGEKLFF. CDR3 in DNA: TGCGCCAGCAGCTCTACAGGGGGCTCTGGTGAAAAACTGTTTTTT.

The chain uses TRBV5-4 and TRBJ2-7; 15 bases match TRBD2. V lost 3 bases, J lost 5 bases, and 6 bases stayed unmatched. The CDR3 runs to 16 residues. Per germline, CDR1 SGHNT and CDR2 YYREEE (reference sequence). CDR3 sequence: CASSSGLAGGGDEQYF. For the CDR3, the DNA is TGTGCCAGCAGCTCGGGACTAGCGGGGGGCGGCGACGAGCAGTACTTC. Combining the CDR3 with reference TRBV5-4 and TRBJ2-7 gives the whole variable domain ETGVTQSPTHLIKTRGQQVTLRCSSQSGHNTVSWYQQALGQGPQFIFQYYREEENGRGNFPPRFSGLQFPNYSSELNVNALELDDSALYLCASSSGLAGGGDEQYFGPGTRLTVT.

The genes are TRBV7-9 and TRBJ1-1; unclear D gene. Germline CDR1 reads SEHNR; CDR2 reads FQNEAQ (reference sequence). The CDR3 consists of 15 residues. The ends were cut back, 5 bases at V and 1 base at J, with 14 bases in the middle. In nucleotides, the CDR3 is TGTGCCAGCAGCACCCGAATGGCGGCGAACACTGAAGCTTTCTTT. Translation gives CASSTRMAANTEAFF.

The chain combines TRBV7-9 with TRBJ2-7, with a tentative D call TRBD1 (5 bases). Germline V gene lookup returns CDR1 SEHNR and CDR2 FQNEAQ (reference sequence). V lost 6 bases and J lost 5, with 20 bases in between. The CDR3 is 15 amino acids. CDR3 DNA sequence: TGTGCCAGCAGTTTTGATCAGGGTTTTAGTAACGAGCAGTACTTC. It is translated as CASSFDQGFSNEQYF.

The chain joins TRBV28 to TRBJ1-1, with TRBD1 matching over 8 bases. The V gene's germline CDR1 is MDHEN and CDR2 SYDVKM. The V segment lost 6 bases and the J segment 11 bases; nucleotides outside the gene matches: 11. This CDR3 spans 13 amino acids. The DNA of the CDR3 is TGTGCCAGCAGATACCAAAGGACAGGGCGGGCTTTCTTT. Translating gives CASRYQRTGRAFF. The full variable domain, its missing parts supplied by reference TRBV28 and TRBJ1-1, is DVKVTQSSRYLVKRTGEKVFLECVQDMDHENMFWYRQDPGLGLRLIYFSYDVKMKEKGDIPEGYSVSREKKERFSLILESASTNQTSMYLCASRYQRTGRAFFGQGTRLTVV.

V is TRBV5-1 and J is TRBJ2-3, with 7 bases that match TRBD2. The ends lost 0 bases at V and 4 bases at J; junction bases unmatched: 5. The CDR3 loop spans 15 amino acids. Germline assignment: CDR1 SGHRS and CDR2 YFSETQ. The CDR3 here is CASSLGAGVSDTQYF. CDR3 sequence (DNA): TGCGCCAGCAGCTTGGGCGCGGGAGTATCAGATACGCAGTATTTT.

This chain connects TRBV19 to TRBJ2-5; 14 bases map to TRBD2. Germline V lookup: CDR1 LNHDA, CDR2 SQIVND (reference sequence). The V and J ends lost 6 bases and 4 bases, in that order; junction bases with no gene match: 1. There are 14 residues in the CDR3. CDR3 sequence: CASRTSGRGETQYF. DNA for the CDR3: TGTGCCAGTAGGACTAGCGGGAGGGGAGAGACCCAGTACTTC.

The chain employs TRBV9 and TRBJ2-1; 9 bases map to TRBD2. Trimming took 1 base from V and 2 from J; bases not matched to a gene: 7. The CDR3 totals 17 residues. Per germline, CDR1 SGDLS and CDR2 YYNGEE. CDR3 in amino acids: CASSVQSVAGAYNEQFF. The DNA of the CDR3 is TGTGCCAGCAGCGTACAAAGCGTAGCGGGAGCCTACAATGAGCAGTTCTTC.

This chain joins TRBV27 and TRBJ1-4, with TRBD1 identical over 8 bases. The trim removed 5 bases at V and 8 bases at J, leaving 10 bases unmatched. The CDR3 has 15 residues. Germline values: CDR1 MNHEY, CDR2 SMNVEV (reference sequence). The CDR3 DNA reads TGTGCCAGCAGTCCCGTCAGGGGGCAGCGAGAAAAACTGTTTTTT. Translation gives CASSPVRGQREKLFF.